These T cell receptor beta chains were read from a single sample in a study of identifying expanded T cells in peripheral blood. TCRdb's copy holds only in-frame clones and misses some; the assay was immunoSEQ multiplex PCR. The table shows over 100,000 clones, with 88% occurring only once. Sequencing used blood. All receptors come from a person between 18 and 70 years old in good health. Both conserved end residues are part of each CDR3. Each record gives: V gene, D gene, clone size, J gene, CDR3 DNA, CDR3 protein. D genes are given only for firm matches. Rows may omit the clone size; those that give it use once, few, many or a size class.

V gene: TRBV7-2
D gene: TRBD1
clone size: NA
J gene: TRBJ1-1
CDR3 DNA: TGTGCCAGCAGCTTCAGGGGGCCCCAGGGAGCTTTCTTT
CDR3 protein: CASSFRGPQGAFF

V gene: TRBV4-2
D gene: TRBD1
clone size: NA
J gene: TRBJ1-4
CDR3 DNA: TGTGCCAGCAGCCAAGTTGACTCAGGGGGCGGTGAAAAACTGTTTTTT
CDR3 protein: CASSQVDSGGGEKLFF

V gene: TRBV19
D gene: TRBD2
clone size: NA
J gene: TRBJ2-1
CDR3 DNA: TGTGCCAGTAGGCCGACTAGCGGGAGGTACGAAAGCTCCTACAATGAGCAGTTCTTC
CDR3 protein: CASRPTSGRYESSYNEQFF

V gene: TRBV10-3
D gene: NA
clone size: NA
J gene: TRBJ2-5
CDR3 DNA: TGTGCCATCAGGGAGACGGGTCCTCAAGAGACCCAGTACTTC
CDR3 protein: CAIRETGPQETQYF

V gene: TRBV14
D gene: NA
clone size: once
J gene: TRBJ2-7
CDR3 DNA: TGTGCCAGTCTTTCCGGGACGGAGACCTACGAGCAGTACTTC
CDR3 protein: CASLSGTETYEQYF

V gene: TRBV6-5
D gene: NA
clone size: NA
J gene: TRBJ2-1
CDR3 DNA: TGTGCCAGCAGTAGTAGACGGACCTCTGGCAATGAGCAGTTCTTC
CDR3 protein: CASSSRRTSGNEQFF

V gene: TRBV5-5
D gene: TRBD2
clone size: NA
J gene: TRBJ2-1
CDR3 DNA: TGTGCCAGCAGCTCCCAGACTAGCGGGGGCGGCAATGAGCAGTTCTTC
CDR3 protein: CASSSQTSGGGNEQFF

V gene: TRBV5-1
D gene: TRBD2
clone size: once
J gene: TRBJ2-3
CDR3 DNA: TGCGCCAGCAGCCATGCCCCCCGGGACTACGGCACAGATACGCAGTATTTT
CDR3 protein: CASSHAPRDYGTDTQYF

V gene: TRBV30
D gene: NA
clone size: once
J gene: TRBJ2-2
CDR3 DNA: TGTGCCTGGAGTGTAATGGCCGGGGAGCTGTTTTTT
CDR3 protein: CAWSVMAGELFF

V gene: TRBV5-6
D gene: TRBD1
clone size: NA
J gene: TRBJ2-3
CDR3 DNA: TGTGCCAGCAGCTTCGAGGGGGCAGGCACAGATACGCAGTATTTT
CDR3 protein: CASSFEGAGTDTQYF

V gene: TRBV6-1
D gene: NA
clone size: NA
J gene: TRBJ2-7
CDR3 DNA: TGTGCCAGCAGTGAATTTGTCCACGAGCAGTACTTC
CDR3 protein: CASSEFVHEQYF

V gene: TRBV15
D gene: NA
clone size: few
J gene: TRBJ2-7
CDR3 DNA: TGTGCCACCCGGACAGCCGGCTCCTACGAGCAGTACTTC
CDR3 protein: CATRTAGSYEQYF

V gene: TRBV2
D gene: TRBD1
clone size: NA
J gene: TRBJ1-3
CDR3 DNA: TGTGCCAGCAGTGAGGACAGGGGAGGAAACACCATATATTTT
CDR3 protein: CASSEDRGGNTIYF

V gene: TRBV6-1
D gene: TRBD1
clone size: NA
J gene: TRBJ2-1
CDR3 DNA: TGTGCCAGCAGTGCCCAGGGACAGGGGGTTCAAGAGCAGTTCTTC
CDR3 protein: CASSAQGQGVQEQFF

V gene: TRBV6-6
D gene: TRBD1
clone size: once
J gene: TRBJ2-7
CDR3 DNA: TGTGCCAGCAGTAACTACAGGGGCTCCTACGAGCAGTACTTC
CDR3 protein: CASSNYRGSYEQYF

V gene: TRBV7-6
D gene: NA
clone size: few
J gene: TRBJ2-1
CDR3 DNA: TGTGCCAGCAGCTTCAGTTGGGATGAGCAGTTCTTC
CDR3 protein: CASSFSWDEQFF

V gene: TRBV5-1
D gene: NA
clone size: NA
J gene: TRBJ1-1
CDR3 DNA: TGCGCCAGCAGGCCAATGACACTGAACACTGAAGCTTTCTTT
CDR3 protein: CASRPMTLNTEAFF

V gene: TRBV2
D gene: NA
clone size: NA
J gene: TRBJ1-5
CDR3 DNA: TGTGCCAGCAGTGAGCTGGGGTATCAGCCCCAGCATTTT
CDR3 protein: CASSELGYQPQHF

V gene: TRBV5-1
D gene: NA
clone size: once
J gene: TRBJ2-5
CDR3 DNA: TGCGCCAGCAGCTTGGCCCTGTCGCCAGAGACCCAGTACTTC
CDR3 protein: CASSLALSPETQYF

V gene: TRBV7-2
D gene: NA
clone size: NA
J gene: TRBJ1-4
CDR3 DNA: TGTGCCAGCAGCTTAGCGGGAATGGCTAATGAAAAACTGTTTTTT
CDR3 protein: CASSLAGMANEKLFF

V gene: TRBV9
D gene: NA
clone size: NA
J gene: TRBJ1-1
CDR3 DNA: TGTGCCAGCAGCTCACAGGGATACACTGAAGCTTTCTTT
CDR3 protein: CASSSQGYTEAFF

V gene: TRBV28
D gene: NA
clone size: NA
J gene: TRBJ2-7
CDR3 DNA: TGTGCCAGCAGCGCTAACCGGGACAGCGGGTACGAGCAGTACTTC
CDR3 protein: CASSANRDSGYEQYF

V gene: TRBV28
D gene: NA
clone size: NA
J gene: TRBJ1-1
CDR3 DNA: TGTGCCAGCAGTTTAGGGGCCTTAAGTTCAAACACTGAAGCTTTCTTT
CDR3 protein: CASSLGALSSNTEAFF

V gene: TRBV6-5
D gene: NA
clone size: NA
J gene: TRBJ1-4
CDR3 DNA: TGTGCCTCAAAGCTCGGTTTTGCGGGGGAAAAACTGTTTTTT
CDR3 protein: CASKLGFAGEKLFF

V gene: TRBV6-6
D gene: NA
clone size: NA
J gene: TRBJ2-7
CDR3 DNA: TGTGCCAGCAGTTCCAGGGACGAGCAGTACTTC
CDR3 protein: CASSSRDEQYF

V gene: TRBV7-7
D gene: TRBD1
clone size: NA
J gene: TRBJ2-1
CDR3 DNA: TGTGCCAGCAGCTCGATATTAACCAATCCGGGACAGGGGACTGGGAATGAGCAGTTCTTC
CDR3 protein: CASSSILTNPGQGTGNEQFF

V gene: TRBV2
D gene: NA
clone size: NA
J gene: TRBJ2-5
CDR3 DNA: TGTGCCAGCAGTGAAGGGACTATAAAACAAGAGACCCAGTACTTC
CDR3 protein: CASSEGTIKQETQYF

V gene: TRBV2
D gene: NA
clone size: NA
J gene: TRBJ1-2
CDR3 DNA: TGTGCCAGTAATAACGAAGGGCGGTCGAGTGGCTACACCTTC
CDR3 protein: CASNNEGRSSGYTF

V gene: TRBV4-1
D gene: TRBD1
clone size: NA
J gene: TRBJ1-6
CDR3 DNA: TGCGCCAGCAGCCAATCTCCACAGGGGGTTAATTCACCCCTCCACTTT
CDR3 protein: CASSQSPQGVNSPLHF

V gene: TRBV11-3
D gene: NA
clone size: NA
J gene: TRBJ1-1
CDR3 DNA: TGTGCCAGCAGCTCCTCCGCCGAAGGGGCGGTAGCTTTCTTT
CDR3 protein: CASSSSAEGAVAFF

V gene: TRBV27
D gene: NA
clone size: NA
J gene: TRBJ1-5
CDR3 DNA: TGTGCCAGCAATCCAACCGGAAGCAATCAGCCCCAGCATTTT
CDR3 protein: CASNPTGSNQPQHF

V gene: TRBV6-1
D gene: NA
clone size: NA
J gene: TRBJ1-2
CDR3 DNA: TGTGCCAGCAGTGGGAATCTTAGGGTATTCTATGGCTACACCTTC
CDR3 protein: CASSGNLRVFYGYTF

V gene: TRBV6-5
D gene: TRBD1
clone size: NA
J gene: TRBJ2-3
CDR3 DNA: TGTGCCAGCAGTTACATCGTGGGACAGAGCACAGATACGCAGTATTTT
CDR3 protein: CASSYIVGQSTDTQYF

V gene: TRBV28
D gene: TRBD2
clone size: NA
J gene: TRBJ2-7
CDR3 DNA: TGTGCCAGCAGTTCGGGACTAGCGGGGGCCTACGAGCAGTACTTC
CDR3 protein: CASSSGLAGAYEQYF

V gene: TRBV5-1
D gene: NA
clone size: few
J gene: TRBJ2-3
CDR3 DNA: TGCGCCAGCAGCTCCGGGACTCACACAGATACGCAGTATTTT
CDR3 protein: CASSSGTHTDTQYF

V gene: TRBV28
D gene: TRBD1
clone size: NA
J gene: TRBJ2-7
CDR3 DNA: TGTGCCAGCAGTTTCCAGACAGGGGACGAGCAGTACTTC
CDR3 protein: CASSFQTGDEQYF

V gene: TRBV30
D gene: NA
clone size: NA
J gene: TRBJ1-2
CDR3 DNA: TGTGCCTGGAGTCGGAAACAGGAGGATGGCTACACCTTC
CDR3 protein: CAWSRKQEDGYTF

V gene: TRBV28
D gene: NA
clone size: NA
J gene: TRBJ1-3
CDR3 DNA: TGTGCCAGCAGTCTGGCCGGACTGCCCTCGGGAGGAAACACCATATATTTT
CDR3 protein: CASSLAGLPSGGNTIYF

V gene: TRBV5-1
D gene: TRBD1
clone size: NA
J gene: TRBJ1-6
CDR3 DNA: TGCGCCAGCAGCACCCGACAGGGGGGATATAATTCACCCCTCCACTTT
CDR3 protein: CASSTRQGGYNSPLHF

V gene: TRBV7-9
D gene: NA
clone size: NA
J gene: TRBJ1-1
CDR3 DNA: TGTGCCAGCAGCGGCATGAACACTGAAGCTTTCTTT
CDR3 protein: CASSGMNTEAFF

V gene: TRBV6-1
D gene: NA
clone size: NA
J gene: TRBJ2-7
CDR3 DNA: TGTGCCAGCAGTAGACCGAACCCACCGTACGAGCAGTACTTC
CDR3 protein: CASSRPNPPYEQYF

V gene: TRBV19
D gene: NA
clone size: NA
J gene: TRBJ1-5
CDR3 DNA: TGTGCCAGTAAATACAGGGAAAGCGGTCAGCCCCAGCATTTT
CDR3 protein: CASKYRESGQPQHF

V gene: TRBV6-5
D gene: NA
clone size: NA
J gene: TRBJ2-5
CDR3 DNA: TGTGCCAGCAGTCCTACTAGCGCTAGGGGGGAGACCCAGTACTTC
CDR3 protein: CASSPTSARGETQYF

V gene: TRBV9
D gene: NA
clone size: NA
J gene: TRBJ2-3
CDR3 DNA: TGTGCCAGCAGCGGGAGCCGGGGGTCGAGAGATACGCAGTATTTT
CDR3 protein: CASSGSRGSRDTQYF

V gene: TRBV15
D gene: NA
clone size: NA
J gene: TRBJ1-3
CDR3 DNA: TGTGCCACCAGCAGAGATAGGGAAGTTGGAAACACCATATATTTT
CDR3 protein: CATSRDREVGNTIYF

V gene: TRBV11-2
D gene: NA
clone size: NA
J gene: TRBJ2-7
CDR3 DNA: TGTGCCAGCAGCTTAGTGTGGGATAGCTCCTACGAGCAGTACTTC
CDR3 protein: CASSLVWDSSYEQYF

V gene: TRBV7-6
D gene: NA
clone size: NA
J gene: TRBJ2-5
CDR3 DNA: TGTGCCAGCAGCTCCAGGGTCGTCCAAGAGACCCAGTACTTC
CDR3 protein: CASSSRVVQETQYF

V gene: TRBV5-6
D gene: NA
clone size: NA
J gene: TRBJ2-3
CDR3 DNA: TGTGCCAGCAGCTTGGCGTCAGGAAGCACAGATACGCAGTATTTT
CDR3 protein: CASSLASGSTDTQYF

V gene: TRBV7-2
D gene: NA
clone size: NA
J gene: TRBJ1-2
CDR3 DNA: TGTGCCAGCAGCTTGGGAGACAACTATGGCTACACCTTC
CDR3 protein: CASSLGDNYGYTF

V gene: TRBV6-5
D gene: NA
clone size: NA
J gene: TRBJ2-7
CDR3 DNA: TGTGCCAGCAGTTTCTCCGGGATCTCCTACGAGCAGTACTTC
CDR3 protein: CASSFSGISYEQYF

V gene: TRBV9
D gene: TRBD1
clone size: NA
J gene: TRBJ1-6
CDR3 DNA: TGTGCCAGCGGCGAAGGACAGGGGAGGAGTTCACCCCTCCACTTT
CDR3 protein: CASGEGQGRSSPLHF

V gene: TRBV7-3
D gene: NA
clone size: NA
J gene: TRBJ2-3
CDR3 DNA: TGTGCCAGCAGCTTATTCGGAGGAGATACGCAGTATTTT
CDR3 protein: CASSLFGGDTQYF

V gene: TRBV2
D gene: NA
clone size: NA
J gene: TRBJ1-1
CDR3 DNA: TGTGCCAGCAGTTTCGGAGGGGGGAGTCTCGAAGCTTTCTTT
CDR3 protein: CASSFGGGSLEAFF

V gene: TRBV28
D gene: NA
clone size: NA
J gene: TRBJ2-7
CDR3 DNA: TGTGCCAGCAGTTTAAGGGGGGCGGCCAGGAGCTCCTACGAGCAGTACTTC
CDR3 protein: CASSLRGAARSSYEQYF

V gene: TRBV5-1
D gene: TRBD2
clone size: NA
J gene: TRBJ2-5
CDR3 DNA: TGCGCCAGCAGCTTGGCGGGGACTAGCCAAGAGACCCAGTACTTC
CDR3 protein: CASSLAGTSQETQYF